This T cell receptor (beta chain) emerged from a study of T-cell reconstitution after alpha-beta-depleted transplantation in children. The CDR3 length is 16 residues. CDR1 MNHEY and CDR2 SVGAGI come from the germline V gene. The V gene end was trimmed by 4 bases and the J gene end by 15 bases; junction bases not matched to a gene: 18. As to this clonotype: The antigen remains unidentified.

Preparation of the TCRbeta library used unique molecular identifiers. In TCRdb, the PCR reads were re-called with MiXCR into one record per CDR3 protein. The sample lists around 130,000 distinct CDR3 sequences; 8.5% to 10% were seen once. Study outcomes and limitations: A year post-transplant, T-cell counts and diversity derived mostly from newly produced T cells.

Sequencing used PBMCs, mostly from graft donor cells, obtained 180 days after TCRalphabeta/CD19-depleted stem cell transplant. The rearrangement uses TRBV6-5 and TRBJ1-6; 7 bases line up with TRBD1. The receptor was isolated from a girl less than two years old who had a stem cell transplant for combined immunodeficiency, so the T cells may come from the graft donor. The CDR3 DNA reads TGTGCCAGCAGTTCGGGGGACAGCGGGTTGTTTTATCACCTCCACTTT. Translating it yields CASSSGDSGLFYHLHF.